Listed below are T cell receptor beta chains from one sample, sequenced in a study of beta chain features in type 1 diabetes. Profiling relied on immunoSEQ multiplex PCR, and the TCRdb table lists in-frame clones only, not all of them. In the table there are 600,000 to 700,000 clones, around 12% of which are singletons. The sequencing input was naive CD4+ T cells from blood. Receptors were obtained from a man aged 25 to 40 with type 1 diabetes. The CDR3 runs from the conserved cysteine through the conserved F or W. D genes are given only for firm matches. Some rows mark clone size as missing; the rest say once, few, many or name a class of expanded clone.

TRBV28	-	TRBJ2-5	TRBD2	TGTGCCACCCTCTTGGGGGGGAAGGAGACCCAGTACTTC	CATLLGGKETQYF
TRBV27	-	TRBJ1-2	-	TGTGCCAGCAGTTCGGGGGCCTGGTTCTATGGCTACACCTTC	CASSSGAWFYGYTF
TRBV18	few	TRBJ1-1	TRBD1	TGTGCCAGCTCACCAGAACAGGGGGCAGTTACTGAAGCTTTCTTT	CASSPEQGAVTEAFF
TRBV6-5	few	TRBJ2-1	-	TGTGCCAGCAGTCGGACTCCCCTCTACAATGAGCAGTTCTTC	CASSRTPLYNEQFF
TRBV25-1	-	TRBJ1-1	-	TGTGCCAGCAGAACAGCCCGGGCCCCTGGGACTTTCTTT	CASRTARAPGTFF
TRBV7-2	few	TRBJ2-1	TRBD2	TGTGCCAGCATCTTGGTGGGACTAGAGGTCAATGAGCAGTTCTTC	CASILVGLEVNEQFF
TRBV29-1	-	TRBJ2-6	TRBD1	TGCAGCGTAGGGCGCGACAGGGGAGCTGGGGCCAACGTCCTGACTTTC	CSVGRDRGAGANVLTF
TRBV7-9	-	TRBJ1-5	TRBD1	TGTGCCAGCAGCCGCGGACAGGTACCCGATCAGCCCCAGCATTTT	CASSRGQVPDQPQHF
TRBV18	-	TRBJ2-3	-	TGTGCCAGCTCACCACAAATAGTAAGGCAGTTGGGCACAGATACGCAGTATTTT	CASSPQIVRQLGTDTQYF
TRBV10-3	few	TRBJ2-7	-	TGTGCCATCAGTGACACAAACTCCTACGAGCAGTACTTC	CAISDTNSYEQYF
TRBV18	-	TRBJ2-1	-	TGTGCCAGCTCACCACCGAACAATGAGCAGTTCTTC	CASSPPNNEQFF
TRBV7-9	few	TRBJ1-4	-	TGTGCCAGCAGCTTAGGTTCGCGGGAAAAACTGTTTTTT	CASSLGSREKLFF
TRBV28	-	TRBJ2-3	TRBD2	TGTGCCAGCGAGGCTAGCGGGGGGCCCACAGATACGCAGTATTTT	CASEASGGPTDTQYF
TRBV14	-	TRBJ2-1	TRBD2	TGTGCCAGCAGCCAAGATCGCGGGGGGGCCCATGAGCAGTTCTTC	CASSQDRGGAHEQFF
TRBV10-3	-	TRBJ1-1	TRBD1	TGTGCCATCAACATAGGGACAGAGAACACTGAAGCTTTCTTT	CAINIGTENTEAFF
TRBV5-1	few	TRBJ2-5	-	TGCGCCAGCAGCTCCCTCCAGGCGGGAGAGACCCAGTACTTC	CASSSLQAGETQYF
TRBV4-1	few	TRBJ2-3	TRBD1	TGCGCCAGCAGCCGGGGACAGTATCTCGCAGATACGCAGTATTTT	CASSRGQYLADTQYF
TRBV7-7	few	TRBJ2-5	-	TGTGCTAGCCTCCGCAGGGAAGGAGAGACCCAGTACTTC	CASLRREGETQYF
TRBV6-6	once	TRBJ2-1	TRBD2	TGTGCCAGCAGGGCTAGCGGGGGGCCGTACAATGAGCAGTTCTTC	CASRASGGPYNEQFF
TRBV5-1	-	TRBJ2-3	TRBD2	TGCGCCAGCAGGTCGCCGGGACTAGCGGGGCCTAGCACAGATACGCAGTATTTT	CASRSPGLAGPSTDTQYF
TRBV14	few	TRBJ2-1	-	TGTGCCAGCAGCCAAGATAGGGGTTCTAACAGGGAGCAGTTCTTC	CASSQDRGSNREQFF
TRBV2	-	TRBJ1-6	-	TGTGCCAGCAGTGGCCAGGACTCACCCCTCCACTTT	CASSGQDSPLHF
TRBV5-4	few	TRBJ2-1	TRBD2	TGTGCCAGCACACTCGGAAGGCTAGCGGGCTACAATGAGCAGTTCTTC	CASTLGRLAGYNEQFF
TRBV10-3	-	TRBJ1-2	TRBD1	TGTGCCATCTCCGGGACAGGGGGAGATTCTAACTATGGCTACACCTTC	CAISGTGGDSNYGYTF
TRBV4-3	-	TRBJ2-3	-	TGCGCCAGCAGCCAAGAGTGGGGAAGGCAATCTCTCACAGATACGCAGTATTTT	CASSQEWGRQSLTDTQYF
TRBV9	few	TRBJ2-1	-	TGTGCCAGCAGCCCCGGAGGGGGCTCCTACAATGAGCAGTTCTTC	CASSPGGGSYNEQFF
TRBV18	few	TRBJ2-3	TRBD1	TGTGCCAGCTCACCCCAACAGGGGGAATCCGATACGCAGTATTTT	CASSPQQGESDTQYF
TRBV30	few	TRBJ2-7	-	TGTGCCTGGAGCGTAGACAGGAGATCCTACGAGCAGTACTTC	CAWSVDRRSYEQYF
TRBV19	-	TRBJ2-2	-	TGTGCCAGTAGTTTCCCCCCCGGGGAGCTGTTTTTT	CASSFPPGELFF
TRBV5-8	few	TRBJ2-7	TRBD2	TGTGCCAGCAGCTTGGAACCGCTAGCGGGCTACGAGCAGTACTTC	CASSLEPLAGYEQYF
TRBV4-2	-	TRBJ1-5	-	TGTGCCAGCAGCCAAGATCCAGGGCTGGGTCAGCCCCAGCATTTT	CASSQDPGLGQPQHF
TRBV5-4	-	TRBJ2-5	TRBD2	TGTGCCAGCATTGGGACTAGCGGGGACCAAGAGACCCAGTACTTC	CASIGTSGDQETQYF
TRBV7-2	few	TRBJ2-3	TRBD1	TGTGCCAGCAGCTTAACACAGGGGGGTGGTCCGCAGTATTTT	CASSLTQGGGPQYF
TRBV9	few	TRBJ2-3	-	TGTGCCAGCAGCGTAGCGGCCGGGGCTAGCACAGATACGCAGTATTTT	CASSVAAGASTDTQYF
TRBV4-1	few	TRBJ2-1	-	TGCGCCAGCAGCCCCCAAATAAGGGGATCCTACAATGAGCAGTTCTTC	CASSPQIRGSYNEQFF
TRBV30	-	TRBJ2-5	-	TGTGCCTGGAGGGGACGAGGGGCCCAGTACTTC	CAWRGRGAQYF
TRBV5-4	few	TRBJ2-7	-	TGTGCCAGCAGGTTTGTGATGGGAAACATCCCCTACGAGCAGTACTTC	CASRFVMGNIPYEQYF
TRBV19	few	TRBJ1-2	-	TGTGCCAGTAGTGCCGGACATGCTAGAGAATATGGCTACACCTTC	CASSAGHAREYGYTF
TRBV5-1	-	TRBJ2-1	TRBD2	TGCGCCAGCAGCTTGGGGGTGACTAGCGGGATCTACAATGAGCAGTTCTTC	CASSLGVTSGIYNEQFF
TRBV19	-	TRBJ1-5	TRBD1	TGTGCCAGTAGTACCGACAGGGGGGAGTATCAGCCCCAGCATTTT	CASSTDRGEYQPQHF